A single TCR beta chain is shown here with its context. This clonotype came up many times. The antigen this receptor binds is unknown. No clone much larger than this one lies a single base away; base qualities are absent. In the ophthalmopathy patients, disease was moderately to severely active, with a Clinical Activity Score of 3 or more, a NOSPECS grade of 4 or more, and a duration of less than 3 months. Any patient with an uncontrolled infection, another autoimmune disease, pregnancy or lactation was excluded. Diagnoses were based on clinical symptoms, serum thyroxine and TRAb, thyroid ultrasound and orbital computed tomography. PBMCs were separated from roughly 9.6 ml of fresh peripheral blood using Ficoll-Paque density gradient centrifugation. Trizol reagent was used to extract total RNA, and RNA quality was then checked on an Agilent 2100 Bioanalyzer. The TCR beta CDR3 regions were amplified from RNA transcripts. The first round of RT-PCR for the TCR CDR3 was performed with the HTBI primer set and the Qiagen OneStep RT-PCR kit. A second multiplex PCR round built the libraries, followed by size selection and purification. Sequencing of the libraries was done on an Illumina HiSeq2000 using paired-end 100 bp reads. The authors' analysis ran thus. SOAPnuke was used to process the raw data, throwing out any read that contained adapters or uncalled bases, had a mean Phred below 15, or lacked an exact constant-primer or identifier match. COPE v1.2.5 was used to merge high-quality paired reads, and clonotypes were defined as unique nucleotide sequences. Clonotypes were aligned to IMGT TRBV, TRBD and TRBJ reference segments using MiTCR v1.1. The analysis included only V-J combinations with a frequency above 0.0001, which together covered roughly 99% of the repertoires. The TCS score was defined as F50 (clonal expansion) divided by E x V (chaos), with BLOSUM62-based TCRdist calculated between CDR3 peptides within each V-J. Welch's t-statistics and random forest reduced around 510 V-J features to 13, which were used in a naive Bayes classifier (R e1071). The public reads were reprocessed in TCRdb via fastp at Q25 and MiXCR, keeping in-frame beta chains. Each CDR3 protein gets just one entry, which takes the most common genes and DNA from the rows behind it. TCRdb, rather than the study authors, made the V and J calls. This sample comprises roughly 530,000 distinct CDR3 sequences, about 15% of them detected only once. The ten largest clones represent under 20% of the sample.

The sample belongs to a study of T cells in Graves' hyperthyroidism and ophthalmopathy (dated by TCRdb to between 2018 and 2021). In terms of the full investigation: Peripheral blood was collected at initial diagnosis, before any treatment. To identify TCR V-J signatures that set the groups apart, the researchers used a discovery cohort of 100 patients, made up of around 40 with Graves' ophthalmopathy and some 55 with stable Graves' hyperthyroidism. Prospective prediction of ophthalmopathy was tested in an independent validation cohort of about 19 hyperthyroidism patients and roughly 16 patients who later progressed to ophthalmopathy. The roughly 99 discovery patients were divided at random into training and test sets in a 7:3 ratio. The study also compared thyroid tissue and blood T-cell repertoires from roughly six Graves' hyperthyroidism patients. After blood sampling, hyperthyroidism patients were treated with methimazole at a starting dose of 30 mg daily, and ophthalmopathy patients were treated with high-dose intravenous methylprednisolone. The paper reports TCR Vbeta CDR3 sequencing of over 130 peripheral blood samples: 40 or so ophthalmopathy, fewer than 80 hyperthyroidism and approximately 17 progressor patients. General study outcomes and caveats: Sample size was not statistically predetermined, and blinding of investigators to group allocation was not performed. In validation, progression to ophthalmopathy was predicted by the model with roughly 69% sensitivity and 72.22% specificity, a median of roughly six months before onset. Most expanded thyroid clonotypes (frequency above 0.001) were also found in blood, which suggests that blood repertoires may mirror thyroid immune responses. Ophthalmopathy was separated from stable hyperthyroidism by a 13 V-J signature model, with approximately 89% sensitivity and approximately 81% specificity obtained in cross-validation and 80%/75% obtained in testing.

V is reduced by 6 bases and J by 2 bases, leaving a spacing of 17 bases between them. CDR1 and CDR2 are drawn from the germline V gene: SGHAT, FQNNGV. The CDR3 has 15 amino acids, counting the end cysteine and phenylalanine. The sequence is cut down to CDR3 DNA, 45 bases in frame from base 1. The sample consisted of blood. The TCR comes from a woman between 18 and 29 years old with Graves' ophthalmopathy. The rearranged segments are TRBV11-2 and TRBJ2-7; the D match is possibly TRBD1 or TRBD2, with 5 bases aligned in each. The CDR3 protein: CASSYPSGATYEQYF. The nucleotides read TGTGCCAGCAGTTACCCCTCCGGGGCGACCTACGAGCAGTACTTC.